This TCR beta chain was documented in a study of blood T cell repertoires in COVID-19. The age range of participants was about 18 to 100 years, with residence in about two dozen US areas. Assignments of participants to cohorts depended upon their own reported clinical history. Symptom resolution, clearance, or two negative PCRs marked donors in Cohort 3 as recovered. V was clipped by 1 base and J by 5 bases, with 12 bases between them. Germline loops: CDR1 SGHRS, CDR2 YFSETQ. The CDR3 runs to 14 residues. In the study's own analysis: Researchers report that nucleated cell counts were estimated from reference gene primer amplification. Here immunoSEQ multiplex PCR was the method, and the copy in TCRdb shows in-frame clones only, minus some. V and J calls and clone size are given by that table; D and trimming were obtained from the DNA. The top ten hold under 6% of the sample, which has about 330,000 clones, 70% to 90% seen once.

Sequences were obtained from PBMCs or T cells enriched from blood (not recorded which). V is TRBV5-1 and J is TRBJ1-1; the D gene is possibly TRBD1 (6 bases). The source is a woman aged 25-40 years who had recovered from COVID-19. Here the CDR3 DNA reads TGCGCCAGCAGCTTGCTTACAGGGACGACTGAAGCTTTCTTT. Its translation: CASSLLTGTTEAFF.